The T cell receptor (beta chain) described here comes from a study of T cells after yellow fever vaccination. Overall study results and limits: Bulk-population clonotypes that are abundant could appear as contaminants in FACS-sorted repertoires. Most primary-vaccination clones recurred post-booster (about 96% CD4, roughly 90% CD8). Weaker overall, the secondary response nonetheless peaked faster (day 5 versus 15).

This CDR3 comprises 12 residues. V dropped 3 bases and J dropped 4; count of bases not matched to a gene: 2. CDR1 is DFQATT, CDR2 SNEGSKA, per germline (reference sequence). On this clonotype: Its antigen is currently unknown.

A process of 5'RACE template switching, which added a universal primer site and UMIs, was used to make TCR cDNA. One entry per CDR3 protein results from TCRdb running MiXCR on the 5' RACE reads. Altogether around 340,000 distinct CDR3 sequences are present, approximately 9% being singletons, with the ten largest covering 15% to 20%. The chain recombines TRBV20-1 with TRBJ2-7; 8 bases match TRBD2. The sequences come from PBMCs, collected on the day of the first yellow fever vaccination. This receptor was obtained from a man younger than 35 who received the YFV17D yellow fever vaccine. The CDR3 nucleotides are TGCAGTGCTAGGCCGGGAGGGTACGAGCAGTACTTC. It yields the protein CSARPGGYEQYF.